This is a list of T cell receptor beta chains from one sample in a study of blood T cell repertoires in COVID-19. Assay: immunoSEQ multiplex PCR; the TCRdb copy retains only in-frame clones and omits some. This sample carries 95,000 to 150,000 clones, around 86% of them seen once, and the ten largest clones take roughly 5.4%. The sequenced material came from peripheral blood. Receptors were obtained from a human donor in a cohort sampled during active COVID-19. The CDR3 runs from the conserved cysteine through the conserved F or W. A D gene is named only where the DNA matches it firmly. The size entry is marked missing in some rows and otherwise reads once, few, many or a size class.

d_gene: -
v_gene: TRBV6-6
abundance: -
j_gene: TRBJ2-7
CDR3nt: TGTGCCAGCAGTTACGATCGAGTAACGTCGTACGAGCAGTACTTC
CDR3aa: CASSYDRVTSYEQYF

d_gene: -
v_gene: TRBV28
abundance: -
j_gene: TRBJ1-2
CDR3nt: TGTGCCAGCAGTTTTACGCAACCTGGAGGAGGCTACACCTTC
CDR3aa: CASSFTQPGGGYTF

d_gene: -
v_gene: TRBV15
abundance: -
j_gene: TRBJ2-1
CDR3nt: TGTGCCACCAGCAGAGAGGGACTCCAGTTCGGCAATGAGCAGTTCTTC
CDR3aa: CATSREGLQFGNEQFF

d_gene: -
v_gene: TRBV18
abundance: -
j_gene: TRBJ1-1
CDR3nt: TGTGCCAGCTCACCAGAATCCCGGGGAGGCACTGAAGCTTTCTTT
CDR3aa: CASSPESRGGTEAFF

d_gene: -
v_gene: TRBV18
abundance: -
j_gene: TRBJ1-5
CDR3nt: TGTGCCAGCTCACCGGTTGCGGGGTATAGCAATCAGCCCCAGCATTTT
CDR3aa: CASSPVAGYSNQPQHF

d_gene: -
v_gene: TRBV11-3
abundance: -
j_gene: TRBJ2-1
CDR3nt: TGTGCCAGCAGCGCATCTAGTTTCCGGGGCTCCTACAATGAGCAGTTCTTC
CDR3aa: CASSASSFRGSYNEQFF

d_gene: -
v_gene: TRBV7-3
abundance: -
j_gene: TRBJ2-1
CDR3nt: TGTGCCAGCAGCTTAACGGTGAGCTCCTACAATGAGCAGTTCTTC
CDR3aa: CASSLTVSSYNEQFF

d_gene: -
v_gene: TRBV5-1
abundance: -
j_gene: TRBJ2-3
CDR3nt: TGCGCCAGCAGCTCCGCTTGGGGGGGCCCCTTTCGAGATACGCAGTATTTT
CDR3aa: CASSSAWGGPFRDTQYF

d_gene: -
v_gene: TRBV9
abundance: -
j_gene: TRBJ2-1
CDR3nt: TGTGCCAGCAGCACCCCGACGACAGGAGGTGGCGTCGGAGGCCCCACGAATGAGCAGTTCTTC
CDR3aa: CASSTPTTGGGVGGPTNEQFF

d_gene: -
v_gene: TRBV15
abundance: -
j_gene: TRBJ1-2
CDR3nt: TGTGCCACCAGCAAAGGGGTTGACTATGGCTACACCTTC
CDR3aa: CATSKGVDYGYTF

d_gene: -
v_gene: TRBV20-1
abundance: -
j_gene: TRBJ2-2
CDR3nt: TGCAGTGCTAGTCGATTAGGGGACTTGAACACCGGGGAGCTGTTTTTT
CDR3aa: CSASRLGDLNTGELFF

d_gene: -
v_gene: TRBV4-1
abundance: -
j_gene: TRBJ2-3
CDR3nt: TGCGCCAGCAGCCAAGAACCCGATAGAAGCACAGATACGCAGTATTTT
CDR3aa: CASSQEPDRSTDTQYF

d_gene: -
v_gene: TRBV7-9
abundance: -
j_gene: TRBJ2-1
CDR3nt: TGTGCCAGCAGCTTAGTATATGGCGGGCCCAACCAGTTCTTC
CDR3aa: CASSLVYGGPNQFF

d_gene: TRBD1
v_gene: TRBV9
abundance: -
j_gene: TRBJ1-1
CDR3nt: TGTGCCAGCAGACGGACAGGGGGTAAATTTACTGAAGCTTTCTTT
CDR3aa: CASRRTGGKFTEAFF

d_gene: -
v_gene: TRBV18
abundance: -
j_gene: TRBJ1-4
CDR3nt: TGTGCCAGCGGTAGCTCAACTAATGAAAAACTGTTTTTT
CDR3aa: CASGSSTNEKLFF

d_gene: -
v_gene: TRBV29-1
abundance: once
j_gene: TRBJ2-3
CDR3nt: TGCAGCGTTTCAGTTGGTTCGGATACGCAGTATTTT
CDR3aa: CSVSVGSDTQYF

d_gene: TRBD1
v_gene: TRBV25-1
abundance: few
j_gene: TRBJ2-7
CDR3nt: TGTGCCAGCAGTTGGACAGGGTACGAGCAGTACTTC
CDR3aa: CASSWTGYEQYF

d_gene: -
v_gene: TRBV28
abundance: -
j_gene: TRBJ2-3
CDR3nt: TGTGCCAGCAGTTCATCACCAGGGGGGTCGGCCGCCACAGATACGCAGTATTTT
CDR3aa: CASSSSPGGSAATDTQYF

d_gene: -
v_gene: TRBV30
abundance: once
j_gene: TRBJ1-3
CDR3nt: TGTGCCTGGTCAGGTCCCCCAAACGGAAACACCATATATTTT
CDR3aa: CAWSGPPNGNTIYF

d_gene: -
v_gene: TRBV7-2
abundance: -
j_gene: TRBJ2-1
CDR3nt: TGTGCCAGCAGCTTAGGCGGCGGGATTGAGAATGAGCAGTTCTTC
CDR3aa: CASSLGGGIENEQFF

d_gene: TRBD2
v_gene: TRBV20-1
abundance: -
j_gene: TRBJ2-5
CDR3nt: TGCAGTGCCGGGACTAAAGAGACCCAGTACTTC
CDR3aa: CSAGTKETQYF

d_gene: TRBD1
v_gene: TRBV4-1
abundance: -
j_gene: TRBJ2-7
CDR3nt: TGCGCCAGCAGCCAAGAGGACAGGGCGGTCCACGAGCAGTACTTC
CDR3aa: CASSQEDRAVHEQYF

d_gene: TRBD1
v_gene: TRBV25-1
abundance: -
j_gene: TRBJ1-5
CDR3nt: TGTGCCACCCAGGACAGGGGCAATCAGCCCCAGCATTTT
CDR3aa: CATQDRGNQPQHF

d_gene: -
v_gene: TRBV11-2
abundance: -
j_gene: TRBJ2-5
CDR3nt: TGTGCCAGCAGCTTAGCGGGGACAAAAGAGACCCAGTACTTC
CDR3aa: CASSLAGTKETQYF

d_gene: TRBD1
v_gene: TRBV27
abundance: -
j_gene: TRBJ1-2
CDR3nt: TGTGCCAGCAGTTCCCCGGGACAGATTAACTATGGCTACACCTTC
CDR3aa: CASSSPGQINYGYTF

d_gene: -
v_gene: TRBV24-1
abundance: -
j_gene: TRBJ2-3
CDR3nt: TGTGCCACCAGTGCCGGGATTACTAGCACAGATACGCAGTATTTT
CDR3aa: CATSAGITSTDTQYF

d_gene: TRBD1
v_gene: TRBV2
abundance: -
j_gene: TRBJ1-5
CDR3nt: TGTGCCAGCAACGACAGGGGGCGCGGCAATCAGCCCCAGCATTTT
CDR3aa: CASNDRGRGNQPQHF

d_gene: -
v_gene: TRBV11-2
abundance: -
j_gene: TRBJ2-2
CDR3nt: TGTGCCAGCAGCTTTGGTAGCAGCACCGGGGAGCTGTTTTTT
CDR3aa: CASSFGSSTGELFF

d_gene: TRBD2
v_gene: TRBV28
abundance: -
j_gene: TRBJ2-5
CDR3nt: TGTGCCAGCGCATTCCTAGCGGGAGAAGAGACCCAGTACTTC
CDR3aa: CASAFLAGEETQYF

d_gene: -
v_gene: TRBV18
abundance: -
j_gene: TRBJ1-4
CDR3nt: TGTGCCAGCTCACCGTCGGACACTTCCTCTGCAACTAATGAAAAACTGTTTTTT
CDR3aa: CASSPSDTSSATNEKLFF

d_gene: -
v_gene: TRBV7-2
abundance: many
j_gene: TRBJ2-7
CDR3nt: TGTGCCAGCAGCTTAGCCCCCGTCTACTACGAGCAGTACTTC
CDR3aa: CASSLAPVYYEQYF

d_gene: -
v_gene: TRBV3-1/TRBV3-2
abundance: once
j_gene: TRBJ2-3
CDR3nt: TGTGCCAGCAGCCTCCTCTACAGCGGAGCTAGCACAGATACGCAGTATTTT
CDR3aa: CASSLLYSGASTDTQYF

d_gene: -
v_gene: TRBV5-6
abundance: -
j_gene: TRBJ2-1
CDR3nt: TGTGCCAGCAGTCCAGGGGACAATGAGCAGTTCTTC
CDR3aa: CASSPGDNEQFF

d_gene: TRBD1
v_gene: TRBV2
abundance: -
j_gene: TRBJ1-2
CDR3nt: TGTGCCAGCAGTGAAGCGCGGGACAGGGGATACTATGGCTACACCTTC
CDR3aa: CASSEARDRGYYGYTF

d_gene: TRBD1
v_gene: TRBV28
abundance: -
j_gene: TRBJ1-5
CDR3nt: TGTGCCAGCACCGTGACAGGGGGTGGGTATAGCAATCAGCCCCAGCATTTT
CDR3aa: CASTVTGGGYSNQPQHF

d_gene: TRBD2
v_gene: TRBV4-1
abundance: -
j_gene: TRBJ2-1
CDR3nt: TGCGCCAGCAGCCAAAACCCCCTGACTAGCGAGTTCACGGGTAATGAGCAGTTCTTC
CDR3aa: CASSQNPLTSEFTGNEQFF

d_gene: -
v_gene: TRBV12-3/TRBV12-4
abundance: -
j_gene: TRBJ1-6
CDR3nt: TGTGCCAGCAGCTCAGGGGAGCAATCACCCCTCCACTTT
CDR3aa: CASSSGEQSPLHF

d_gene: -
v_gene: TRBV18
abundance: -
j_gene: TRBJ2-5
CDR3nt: TGTGCCAGCTCACCATCGACTAGAGCAGAGACCCAGTACTTC
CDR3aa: CASSPSTRAETQYF

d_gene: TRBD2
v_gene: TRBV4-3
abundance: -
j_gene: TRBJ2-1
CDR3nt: TGCGCCAGCAGCCAAGAATACCTGGCGGCTAGCGGGAGAAGAAATGAGCAGTTCTTC
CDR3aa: CASSQEYLAASGRRNEQFF

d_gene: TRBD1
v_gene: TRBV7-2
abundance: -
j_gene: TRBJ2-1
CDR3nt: TGTGCCAGCAGCTCCTCCCGGGACAGGGACTACAATGAGCAGTTCTTC
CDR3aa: CASSSSRDRDYNEQFF

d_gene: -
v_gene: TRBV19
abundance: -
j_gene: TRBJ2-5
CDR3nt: TGTGCCAGTAGAGTTACAGTAACCCAAGAGACCCAGTACTTC
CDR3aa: CASRVTVTQETQYF

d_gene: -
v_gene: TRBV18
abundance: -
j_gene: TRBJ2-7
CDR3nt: TGTGCCAGCTCACCACTCCAAGAGTCGAGCGAGCAGTACTTC
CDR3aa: CASSPLQESSEQYF

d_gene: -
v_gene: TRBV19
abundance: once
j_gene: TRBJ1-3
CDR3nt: TGTGCCAGTAGTATAACGGCAGGGGCCACAGGGAGCTCTGGAAACACCATATATTTT
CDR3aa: CASSITAGATGSSGNTIYF

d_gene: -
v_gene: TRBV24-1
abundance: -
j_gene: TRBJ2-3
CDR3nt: TGTGCCACCAGTGATCTGACAGGCCCGCTCGCGGGAGCGGCAGATACGCAGTATTTT
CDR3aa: CATSDLTGPLAGAADTQYF

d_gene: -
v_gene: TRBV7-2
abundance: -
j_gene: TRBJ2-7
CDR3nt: TGTGCCAGCAGCCCCTCCCGGGATGACTACGAGCAGTACTTC
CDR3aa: CASSPSRDDYEQYF

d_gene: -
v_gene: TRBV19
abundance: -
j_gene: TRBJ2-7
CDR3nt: TGTGCCAGTAGTACCTTGGACAGTCCTTCCTACGAGCAGTACTTC
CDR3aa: CASSTLDSPSYEQYF

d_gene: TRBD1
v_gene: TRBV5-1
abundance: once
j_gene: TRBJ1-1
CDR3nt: TGCGCCAGCAGCTTGAGGGACAGAGACACTGAAGCTTTCTTT
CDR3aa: CASSLRDRDTEAFF

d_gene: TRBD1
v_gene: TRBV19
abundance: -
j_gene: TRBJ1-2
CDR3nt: TGTGCCAGCGACAGGGGCACTAGCTCCGCTAACTATGGCTACACCTTC
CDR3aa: CASDRGTSSANYGYTF

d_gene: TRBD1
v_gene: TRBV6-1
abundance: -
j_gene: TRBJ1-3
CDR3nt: TGTGCCAGCAGTGGGCGGATTTCAACAGGGGGGAACACCATATATTTT
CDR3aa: CASSGRISTGGNTIYF